This T cell receptor beta chain was captured in a study of breast tumors, draining lymph nodes, adjacent tissues. Study conclusions and caveats: Tumor repertoires ranked between lymph nodes and nontumor tissue in diversity, with V and J gene preferences.

TCRdb re-derived calls from the multiplex PCR reads in MiXCR, one entry per CDR3 protein. The profile covers 70,000 or so distinct CDR3 sequences, with around two fifths appearing a single time and roughly 8.1% taken by the ten largest. This clonotype was counted many times. Its antigen is currently unknown. The germline V gene encodes CDR1 MNHEY and CDR2 SVGEGT. V was shortened by 6 bases and J by 7 bases, with 6 bases between the two germline ends. There are 11 residues in the CDR3. This TCR came from a female donor with breast cancer. Some clones in this sample may be carry-over from other donors' samples. Sequencing was performed on breast tumor tissue. The chain uses TRBV6-2 or TRBV6-3 and TRBJ1-4; no clear D. The CDR3 reads CASRIGEKLFF. In DNA form, the CDR3 reads TGTGCCAGCAGGATCGGTGAAAAACTGTTTTTT.